Detailed here is one TCR beta chain. What it binds is not known. V shed 2 bases, J shed 1 base, and the junction held 7 bases outside the gene matches. Per germline, CDR1 SGDLS and CDR2 YYNGEE. This CDR3 is 16 amino acids long. The data stem from a study of shared clonotypes between healthy human individuals. About the research overall: Three plates each covered CD4 naive and memory; CD8 naive two, CD8 memory one.

For every subset, genomic DNA was evenly distributed across several immunoSEQ plates. Generated by immunoSEQ multiplex PCR, the TCRdb table keeps only in-frame clones and is missing some. In the table there are roughly 2.4 million clones, around 95% of which are singletons. Findings of the study overall: Some naive CD4 clonotypes, roughly 5%, turned up in common across a handful of donors.

Sequencing used naive CD4+ T cells sorted from blood. Subset here: CD45RA+ positively selected. The clonotype comes from a man between 18 and 35 years old in good health. The chain uses TRBV9 and TRBJ1-1; 8 bases agree with TRBD1. CDR3 sequence reads: CASSVARQGTNTEAFF. CDR3 in DNA: TGTGCCAGCAGCGTCGCAAGACAGGGGACGAACACTGAAGCTTTCTTT.